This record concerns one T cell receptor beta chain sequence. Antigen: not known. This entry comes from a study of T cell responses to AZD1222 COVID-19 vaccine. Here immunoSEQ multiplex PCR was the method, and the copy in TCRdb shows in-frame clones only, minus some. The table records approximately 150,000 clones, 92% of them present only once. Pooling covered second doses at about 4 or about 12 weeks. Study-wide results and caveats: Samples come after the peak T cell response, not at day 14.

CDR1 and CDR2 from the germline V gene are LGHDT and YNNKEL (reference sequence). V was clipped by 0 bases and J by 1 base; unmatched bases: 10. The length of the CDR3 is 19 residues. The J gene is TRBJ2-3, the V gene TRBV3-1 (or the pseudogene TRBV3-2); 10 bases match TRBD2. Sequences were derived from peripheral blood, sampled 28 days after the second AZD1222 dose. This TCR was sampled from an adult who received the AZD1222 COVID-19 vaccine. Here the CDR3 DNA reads TGTGCCAGCAGCCAAGAGTGGGGATCCGGGACTAGCGGCACAGATACGCAGTATTTT. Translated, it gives CASSQEWGSGTSGTDTQYF.